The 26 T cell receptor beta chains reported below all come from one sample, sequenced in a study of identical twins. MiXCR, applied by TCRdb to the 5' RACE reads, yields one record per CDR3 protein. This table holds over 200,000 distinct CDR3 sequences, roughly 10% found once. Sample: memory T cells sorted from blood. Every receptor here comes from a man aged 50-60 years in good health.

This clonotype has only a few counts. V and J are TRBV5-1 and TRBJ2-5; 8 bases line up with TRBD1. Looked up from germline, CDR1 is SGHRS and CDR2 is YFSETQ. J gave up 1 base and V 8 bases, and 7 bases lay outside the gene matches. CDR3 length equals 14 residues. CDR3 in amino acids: CASTHQGAQETQYF. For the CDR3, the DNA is TGCGCCAGTACTCACCAGGGGGCCCAAGAGACCCAGTACTTC.

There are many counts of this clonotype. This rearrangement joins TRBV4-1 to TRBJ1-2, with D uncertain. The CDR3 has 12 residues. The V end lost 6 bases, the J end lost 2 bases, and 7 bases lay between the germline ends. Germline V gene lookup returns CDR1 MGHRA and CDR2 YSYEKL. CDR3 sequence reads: CASRNLNYGYTF. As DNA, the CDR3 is TGCGCCAGCAGAAACCTCAACTATGGCTACACCTTC.

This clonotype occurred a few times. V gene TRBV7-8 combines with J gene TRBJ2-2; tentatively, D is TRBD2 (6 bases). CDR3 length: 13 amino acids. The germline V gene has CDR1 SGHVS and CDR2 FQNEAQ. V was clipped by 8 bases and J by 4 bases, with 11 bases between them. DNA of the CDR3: TGTGCCAGCGCGGGACGGACCACCGGGGAGCTGTTTTTT. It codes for CASAGRTTGELFF. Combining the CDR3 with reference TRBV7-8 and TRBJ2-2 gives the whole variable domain GAGVSQSPRYKVAKRGQDVALRCDPISGHVSLFWYQQALGQGPEFLTYFQNEAQLDKSGLPSDRFFAERPEGSVSTLKIQRTQQEDSAVYLCASAGRTTGELFFGEGSRLTVL.

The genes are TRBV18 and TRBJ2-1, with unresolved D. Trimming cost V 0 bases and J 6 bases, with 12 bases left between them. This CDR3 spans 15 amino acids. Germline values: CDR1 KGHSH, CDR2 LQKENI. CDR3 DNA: TGTGCCAGCTCACCACCGGGTCTCCTGGTCAATGAGCAGTTCTTC. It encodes CASSPPGLLVNEQFF.

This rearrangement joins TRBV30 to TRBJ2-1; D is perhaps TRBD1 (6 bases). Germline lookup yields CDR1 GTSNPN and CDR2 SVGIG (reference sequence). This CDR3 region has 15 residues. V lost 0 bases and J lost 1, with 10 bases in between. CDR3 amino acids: CAWSVQGESYNEQFF. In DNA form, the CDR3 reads TGTGCCTGGAGTGTACAGGGCGAATCCTACAATGAGCAGTTCTTC.

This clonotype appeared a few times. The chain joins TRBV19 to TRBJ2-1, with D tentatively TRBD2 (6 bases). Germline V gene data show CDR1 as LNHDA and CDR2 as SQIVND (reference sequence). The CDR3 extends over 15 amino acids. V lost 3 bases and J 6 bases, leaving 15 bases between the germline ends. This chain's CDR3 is CASSMGAGNPNEQFF. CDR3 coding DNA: TGTGCCAGTAGTATGGGAGCGGGCAACCCCAATGAGCAGTTCTTC.

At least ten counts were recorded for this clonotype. Here the CDR3 reads CASSFQVGETQYF. The CDR3 DNA reads as TGCGCCAGCAGCTTCCAGGTTGGGGAGACCCAGTACTTC. This chain uses TRBV5-1 with TRBJ2-5; D is unresolved. The germline V gene encodes CDR1 SGHRS and CDR2 YFSETQ. The CDR3 length is 13 residues. V lost 2 bases and J 5 bases, leaving 10 bases between the germline ends.

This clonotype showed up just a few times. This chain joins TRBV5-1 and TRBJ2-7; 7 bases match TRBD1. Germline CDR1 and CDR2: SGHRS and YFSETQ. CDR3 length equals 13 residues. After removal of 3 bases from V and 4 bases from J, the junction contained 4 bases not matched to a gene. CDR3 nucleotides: TGCGCCAGCAGCTCCCAGGGGGATTACGAGCAGTACTTC. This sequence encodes CASSSQGDYEQYF. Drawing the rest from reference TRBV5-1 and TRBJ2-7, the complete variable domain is KAGVTQTPRYLIKTRGQQVTLSCSPISGHRSVSWYQQTPGQGLQFLFEYFSETQRNKGNFPGRFSGRQFSNSRSEMNVSTLELGDSALYLCASSSQGDYEQYFGPGTRLTVT.

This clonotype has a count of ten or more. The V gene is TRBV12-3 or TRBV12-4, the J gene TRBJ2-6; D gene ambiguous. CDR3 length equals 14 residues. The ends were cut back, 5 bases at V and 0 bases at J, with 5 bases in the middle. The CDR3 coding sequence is TGTGCCAGCAGTCGGAGCTCTGGGGCCAACGTCCTGACTTTC. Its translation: CASSRSSGANVLTF.

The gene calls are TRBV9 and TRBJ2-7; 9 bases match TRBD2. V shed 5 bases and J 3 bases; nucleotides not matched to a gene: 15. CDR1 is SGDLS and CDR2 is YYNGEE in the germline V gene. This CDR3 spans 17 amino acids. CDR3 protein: CASSRTTSVAGVYEQYF. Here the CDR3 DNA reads TGTGCCAGCAGTCGCACGACTTCGGTAGCGGGAGTCTACGAGCAGTACTTC.

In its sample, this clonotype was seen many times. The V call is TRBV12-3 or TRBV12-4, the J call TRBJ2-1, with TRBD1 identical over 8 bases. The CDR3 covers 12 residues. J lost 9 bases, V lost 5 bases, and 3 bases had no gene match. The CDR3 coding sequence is TGTGCCAGCAGTGCAGGGGGCCTTGAGCAGTTCTTC. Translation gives CASSAGGLEQFF.

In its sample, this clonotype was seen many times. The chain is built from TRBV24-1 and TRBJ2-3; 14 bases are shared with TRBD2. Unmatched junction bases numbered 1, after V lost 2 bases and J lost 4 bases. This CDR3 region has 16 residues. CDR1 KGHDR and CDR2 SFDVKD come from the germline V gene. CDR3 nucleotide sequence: TGTGCCACCAGTGATTCGGGACTAGCGGGAGCAGATACGCAGTATTTT. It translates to CATSDSGLAGADTQYF.

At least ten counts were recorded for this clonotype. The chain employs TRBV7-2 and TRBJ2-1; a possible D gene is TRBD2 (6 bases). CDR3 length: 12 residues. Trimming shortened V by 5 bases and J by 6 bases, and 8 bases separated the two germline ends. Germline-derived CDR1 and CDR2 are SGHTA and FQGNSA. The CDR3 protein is CASSPGVNEQFF. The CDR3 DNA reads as TGTGCCAGCAGCCCGGGGGTCAATGAGCAGTTCTTC.

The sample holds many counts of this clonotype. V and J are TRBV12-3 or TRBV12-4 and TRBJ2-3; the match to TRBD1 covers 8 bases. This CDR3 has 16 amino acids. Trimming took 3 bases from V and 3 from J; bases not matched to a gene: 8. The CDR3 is CASSFSVQGATDTQYF. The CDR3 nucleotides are TGTGCCAGCAGTTTTTCAGTGCAGGGGGCAACAGATACGCAGTATTTT.

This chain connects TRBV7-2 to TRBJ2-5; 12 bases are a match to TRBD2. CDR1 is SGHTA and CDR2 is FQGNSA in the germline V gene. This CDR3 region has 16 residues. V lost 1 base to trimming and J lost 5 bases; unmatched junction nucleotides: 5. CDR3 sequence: CASSLVSTSGSETQYF. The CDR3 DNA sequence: TGTGCCAGCAGCTTAGTTTCGACTAGCGGGAGCGAGACCCAGTACTTC. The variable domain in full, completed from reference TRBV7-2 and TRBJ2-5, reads GAGVSQSPSNKVTEKGKDVELRCDPISGHTALYWYRQSLGQGLEFLIYFQGNSAPDKSGLPSDRFSAERTGGSVSTLTIQRTQQEDSAVYLCASSLVSTSGSETQYFGPGTRLLVL.

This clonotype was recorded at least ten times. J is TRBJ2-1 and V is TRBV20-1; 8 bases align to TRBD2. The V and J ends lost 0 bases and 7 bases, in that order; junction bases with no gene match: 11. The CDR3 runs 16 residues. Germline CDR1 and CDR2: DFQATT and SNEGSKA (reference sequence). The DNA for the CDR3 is TGCAGTGCTAGAGATCGGGGACTAGAAAAAGCGAATGAGCAGTTCTTC. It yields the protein CSARDRGLEKANEQFF.

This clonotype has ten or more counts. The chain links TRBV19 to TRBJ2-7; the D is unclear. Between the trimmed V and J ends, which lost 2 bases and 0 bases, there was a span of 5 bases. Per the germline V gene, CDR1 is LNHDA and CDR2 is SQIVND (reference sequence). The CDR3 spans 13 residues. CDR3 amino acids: CASSIQDSYEQYF. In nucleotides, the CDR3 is TGTGCCAGTAGTATACAGGACTCCTACGAGCAGTACTTC.

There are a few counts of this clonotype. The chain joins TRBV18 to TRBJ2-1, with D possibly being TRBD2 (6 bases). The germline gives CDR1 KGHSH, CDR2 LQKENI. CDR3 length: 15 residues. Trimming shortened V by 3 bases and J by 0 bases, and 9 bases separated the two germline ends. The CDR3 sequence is CASSPAGRSYNEQFF. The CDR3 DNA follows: TGTGCCAGCTCACCGGCGGGACGCTCCTACAATGAGCAGTTCTTC.

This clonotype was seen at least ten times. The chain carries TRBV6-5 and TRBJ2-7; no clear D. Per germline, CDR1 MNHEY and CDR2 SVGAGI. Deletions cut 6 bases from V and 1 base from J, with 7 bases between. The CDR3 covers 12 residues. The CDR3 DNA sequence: TGTGCCAGCAGGGAAGGATCCTACGAGCAGTACTTC. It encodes CASREGSYEQYF.

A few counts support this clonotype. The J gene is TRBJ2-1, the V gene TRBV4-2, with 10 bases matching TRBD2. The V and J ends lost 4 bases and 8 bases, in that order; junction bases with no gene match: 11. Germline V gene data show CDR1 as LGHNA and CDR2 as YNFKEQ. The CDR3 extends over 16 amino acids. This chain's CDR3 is CASSPSVSGGAHEQFF. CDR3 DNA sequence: TGTGCCAGCAGCCCGTCGGTCAGCGGGGGGGCGCATGAGCAGTTCTTC.

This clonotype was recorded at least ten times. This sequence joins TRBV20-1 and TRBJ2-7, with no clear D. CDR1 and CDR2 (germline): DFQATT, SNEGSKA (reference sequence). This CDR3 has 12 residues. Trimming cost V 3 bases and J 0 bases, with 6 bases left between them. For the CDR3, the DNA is TGCAGTGCTAGCCGGCTCTCCTACGAGCAGTACTTC. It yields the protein CSASRLSYEQYF.

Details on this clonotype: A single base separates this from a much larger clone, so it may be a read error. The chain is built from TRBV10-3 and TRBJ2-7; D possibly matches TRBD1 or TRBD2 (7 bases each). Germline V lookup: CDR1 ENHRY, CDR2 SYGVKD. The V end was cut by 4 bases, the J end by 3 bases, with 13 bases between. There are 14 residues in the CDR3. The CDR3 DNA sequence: TGTGCCATCAGTGGCCAGGGGGGGAGCTACGAGCAGTACTTC. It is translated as CAISGQGGSYEQYF.

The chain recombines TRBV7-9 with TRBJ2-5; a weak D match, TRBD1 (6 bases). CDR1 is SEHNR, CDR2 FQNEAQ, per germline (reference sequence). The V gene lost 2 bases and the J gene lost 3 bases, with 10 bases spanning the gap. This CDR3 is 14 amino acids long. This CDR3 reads CASSLSNREETQYF. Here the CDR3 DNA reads TGTGCCAGCAGCTTATCTAACAGGGAAGAGACCCAGTACTTC.

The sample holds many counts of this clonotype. The CDR3 nucleotides are TGCGCCAGCAGCCCCCCGGGGCGTTACACCGGGGAGCTGTTTTTT. It is translated as CASSPPGRYTGELFF. This chain joins TRBV5-1 and TRBJ2-2, with D possibly being TRBD1 or TRBD2 (5 bases each). The CDR3 has 15 residues. Trimming removed 4 bases at V and 3 bases at J, with 13 bases between. Germline V CDR1 and CDR2: SGHRS, YFSETQ.

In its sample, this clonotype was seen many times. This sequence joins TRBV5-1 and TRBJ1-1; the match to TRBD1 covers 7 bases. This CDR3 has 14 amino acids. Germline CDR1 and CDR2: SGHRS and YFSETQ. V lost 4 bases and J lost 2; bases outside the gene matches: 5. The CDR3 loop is CASSAGQQNTEAFF. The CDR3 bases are TGCGCCAGCAGCGCGGGACAGCAAAACACTGAAGCTTTCTTT. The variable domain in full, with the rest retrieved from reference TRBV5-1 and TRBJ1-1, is KAGVTQTPRYLIKTRGQQVTLSCSPISGHRSVSWYQQTPGQGLQFLFEYFSETQRNKGNFPGRFSGRQFSNSRSEMNVSTLELGDSALYLCASSAGQQNTEAFFGQGTRLTVV.

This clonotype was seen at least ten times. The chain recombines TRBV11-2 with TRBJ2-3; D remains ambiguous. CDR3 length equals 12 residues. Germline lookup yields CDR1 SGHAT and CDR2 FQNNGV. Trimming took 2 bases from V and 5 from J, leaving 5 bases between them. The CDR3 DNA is TGTGCCAGCAGCTTATGGGTAGATACGCAGTATTTT. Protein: CASSLWVDTQYF.